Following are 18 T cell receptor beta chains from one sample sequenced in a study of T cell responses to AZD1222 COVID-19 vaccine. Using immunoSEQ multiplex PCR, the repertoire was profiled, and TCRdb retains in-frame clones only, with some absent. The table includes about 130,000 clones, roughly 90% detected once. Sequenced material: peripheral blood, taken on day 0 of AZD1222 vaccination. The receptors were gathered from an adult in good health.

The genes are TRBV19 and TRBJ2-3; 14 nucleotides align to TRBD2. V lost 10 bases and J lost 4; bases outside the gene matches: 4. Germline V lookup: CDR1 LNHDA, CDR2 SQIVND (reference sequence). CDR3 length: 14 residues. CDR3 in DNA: TGTGCCACTGGGACTAGCGGGAGCCCAGATACGCAGTATTTT. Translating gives CATGTSGSPDTQYF. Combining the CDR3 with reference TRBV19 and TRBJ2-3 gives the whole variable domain DGGITQSPKYLFRKEGQNVTLSCEQNLNHDAMYWYRQDPGQGLRLIYYSQIVNDFQKGDIAEGYSVSREKKESFPLTVTSAQKNPTAFYLCATGTSGSPDTQYFGPGTRLTVL.

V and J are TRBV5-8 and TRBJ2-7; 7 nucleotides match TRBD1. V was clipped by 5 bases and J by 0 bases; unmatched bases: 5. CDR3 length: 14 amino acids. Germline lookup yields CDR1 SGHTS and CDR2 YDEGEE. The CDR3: CASRGQRNSYEQYF. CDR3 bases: TGTGCCAGCAGGGGACAGCGGAACTCCTACGAGCAGTACTTC.

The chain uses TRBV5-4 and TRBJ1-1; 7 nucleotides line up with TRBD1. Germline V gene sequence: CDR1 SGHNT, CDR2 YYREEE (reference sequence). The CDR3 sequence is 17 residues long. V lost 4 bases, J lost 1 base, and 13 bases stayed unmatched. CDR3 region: CASSRDSISLGNTEAFF. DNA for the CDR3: TGTGCCAGCAGCCGGGACAGTATATCGCTTGGGAACACTGAAGCTTTCTTT.

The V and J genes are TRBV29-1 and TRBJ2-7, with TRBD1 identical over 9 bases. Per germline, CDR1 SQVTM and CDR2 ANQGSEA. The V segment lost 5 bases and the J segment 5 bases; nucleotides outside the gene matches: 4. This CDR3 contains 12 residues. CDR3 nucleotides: TGCAGCGTTTACAGGGGGCCGGACGAGCAGTACTTC. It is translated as CSVYRGPDEQYF.

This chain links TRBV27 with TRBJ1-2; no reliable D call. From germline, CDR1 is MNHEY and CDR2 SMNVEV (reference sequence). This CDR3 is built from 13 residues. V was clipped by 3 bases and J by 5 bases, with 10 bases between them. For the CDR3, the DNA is TGTGCCAGCAGTTTTAACTCTCTATATGGCTACACCTTC. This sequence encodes CASSFNSLYGYTF.

CDR3 DNA sequence: TGCAGCGTTTTTAGTCCCGGGACAGGGGGCTCGGGAAATGAGCAGTTCTTC. Protein sequence: CSVFSPGTGGSGNEQFF. The chain couples TRBV29-1 to TRBJ2-1; 12 bases line up with TRBD1. Germline assignment: CDR1 SQVTM and CDR2 ANQGSEA. This CDR3 has 17 residues. After removal of 5 bases from V and 7 bases from J, the junction contained 15 bases not matched to a gene.

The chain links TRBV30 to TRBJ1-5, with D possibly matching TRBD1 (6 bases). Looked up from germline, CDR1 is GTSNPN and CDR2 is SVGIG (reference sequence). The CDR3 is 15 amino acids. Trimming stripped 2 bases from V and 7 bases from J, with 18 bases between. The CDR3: CAWSKGGASGQPQHF. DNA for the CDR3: TGTGCCTGGAGTAAGGGGGGTGCCAGCGGCCAGCCCCAGCATTTT.

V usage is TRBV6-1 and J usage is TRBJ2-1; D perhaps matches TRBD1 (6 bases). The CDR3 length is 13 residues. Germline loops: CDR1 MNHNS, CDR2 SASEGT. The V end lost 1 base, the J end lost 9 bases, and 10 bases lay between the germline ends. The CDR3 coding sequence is TGTGCCAGCAGTGAAGTCGAAGGGGGTGAGCAGTTCTTC. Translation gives CASSEVEGGEQFF.

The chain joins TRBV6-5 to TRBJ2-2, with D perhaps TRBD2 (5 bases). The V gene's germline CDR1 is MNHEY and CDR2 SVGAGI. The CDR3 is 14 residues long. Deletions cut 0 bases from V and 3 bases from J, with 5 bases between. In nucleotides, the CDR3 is TGTGCCAGCAGTTACTCCGGGGACACCGGGGAGCTGTTTTTT. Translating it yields CASSYSGDTGELFF.

CDR3 protein: CASSVGPAGETDTQYF. CDR3 sequence (DNA): TGTGCCAGCAGCGTAGGTCCAGCGGGAGAGACAGATACGCAGTATTTT. The J gene is TRBJ2-3, the V gene TRBV9, with 8 positions matching TRBD2. CDR1 SGDLS and CDR2 YYNGEE come from the germline V gene. The ends lost 0 bases at V and 3 bases at J; junction bases unmatched: 6. The CDR3 contains 16 residues.

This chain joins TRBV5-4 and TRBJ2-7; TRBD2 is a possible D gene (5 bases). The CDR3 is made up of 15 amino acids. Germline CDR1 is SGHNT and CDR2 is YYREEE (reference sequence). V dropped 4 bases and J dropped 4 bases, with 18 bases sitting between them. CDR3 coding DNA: TGTGCCAGCAGCCTTACTAGTGGGAATTTTTACGAGCAGTACTTC. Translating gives CASSLTSGNFYEQYF.

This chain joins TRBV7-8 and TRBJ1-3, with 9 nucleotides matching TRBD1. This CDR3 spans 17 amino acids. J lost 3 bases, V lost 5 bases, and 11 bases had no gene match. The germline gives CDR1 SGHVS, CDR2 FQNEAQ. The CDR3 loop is CASSGGTGLLFGNTIYF. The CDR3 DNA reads TGTGCCAGCAGCGGCGGGACAGGGCTGCTCTTTGGAAACACCATATATTTT.

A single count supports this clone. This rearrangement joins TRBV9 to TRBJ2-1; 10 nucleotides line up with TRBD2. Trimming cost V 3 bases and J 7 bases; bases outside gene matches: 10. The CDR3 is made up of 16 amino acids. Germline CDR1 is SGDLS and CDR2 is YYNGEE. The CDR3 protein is CASSADLAGAKNEQFF. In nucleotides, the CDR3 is TGTGCCAGCAGCGCCGACCTAGCGGGAGCTAAAAATGAGCAGTTCTTC.

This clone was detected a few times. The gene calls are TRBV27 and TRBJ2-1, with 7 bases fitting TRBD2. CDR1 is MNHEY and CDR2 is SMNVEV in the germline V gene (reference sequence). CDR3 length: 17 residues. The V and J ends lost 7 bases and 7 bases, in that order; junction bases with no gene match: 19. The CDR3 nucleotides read TGTGCCAGCACCACAGTGTTTGGGGGAGGGGTTGGTAATGAGCAGTTCTTC. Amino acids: CASTTVFGGGVGNEQFF.

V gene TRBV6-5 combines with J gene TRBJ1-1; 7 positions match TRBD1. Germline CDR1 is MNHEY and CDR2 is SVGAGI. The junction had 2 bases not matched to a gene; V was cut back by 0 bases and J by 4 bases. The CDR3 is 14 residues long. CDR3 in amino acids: CASSYSTGSTEAFF. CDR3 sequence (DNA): TGTGCCAGCAGTTACTCGACAGGGTCCACTGAAGCTTTCTTT.

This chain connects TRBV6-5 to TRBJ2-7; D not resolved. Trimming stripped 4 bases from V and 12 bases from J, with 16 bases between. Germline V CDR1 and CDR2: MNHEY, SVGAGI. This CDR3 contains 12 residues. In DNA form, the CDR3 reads TGTGCCAGCAGTTCCCCCGCACAAGTCGCGTACTTC. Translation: CASSSPAQVAYF.

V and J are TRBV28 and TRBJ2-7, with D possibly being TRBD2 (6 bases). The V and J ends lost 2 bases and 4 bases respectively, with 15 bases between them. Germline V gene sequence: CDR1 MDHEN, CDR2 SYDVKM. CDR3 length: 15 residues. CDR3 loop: CASSLGGFGEYEQYF. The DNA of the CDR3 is TGTGCCAGCAGTTTAGGAGGGTTCGGAGAATACGAGCAGTACTTC.

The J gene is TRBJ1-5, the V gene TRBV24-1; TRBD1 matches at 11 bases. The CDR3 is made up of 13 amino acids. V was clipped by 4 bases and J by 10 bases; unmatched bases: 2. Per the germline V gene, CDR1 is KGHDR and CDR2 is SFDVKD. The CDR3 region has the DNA TGTGCCACCAGTGAGGGACAGGGGGTCCCCCAGCATTTT. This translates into CATSEGQGVPQHF.